The 12 T cell receptor beta chains reported below all come from one sample, sequenced in a study of graft-versus-host responses after intestinal transplantation. What these receptors recognize is not known. The data were produced by immunoSEQ multiplex PCR, yet TCRdb's version contains in-frame clones alone and is incomplete. The sample lists tens of thousands of clones, about nine tenths seen once, with more than 0.075% in the top ten. The sequencing here drew on unstimulated CD4+ T cells sorted from spleen or lymph node cells, taken before intestinal transplant. The receptor set was obtained from a human donor who received an intestinal transplant.

This chain links TRBV30 with TRBJ1-3; D is uncertain. The CDR3 spans 16 residues. Germline values: CDR1 GTSNPN, CDR2 SVGIG (reference sequence). The ends were cut back, 1 base at V and 7 bases at J, with 20 bases in the middle. This chain's CDR3 is CAWSDQDPRGWNTIYF. The CDR3 nucleotides are TGTGCCTGGAGTGACCAAGACCCGCGGGGTTGGAACACCATATATTTT.

The chain is built from TRBV5-1 and TRBJ2-1; TRBD2 agrees at 7 bases. Germline V gene lookup returns CDR1 SGHRS and CDR2 YFSETQ. The CDR3 length is 15 residues. J was trimmed by 2 bases and V by 0 bases; bases with no gene match: 2. CDR3 DNA: TGCGCCAGCAGCTTGGCCGCGGGGGCCTACAATGAGCAGTTCTTC. This encodes CASSLAAGAYNEQFF.

This sequence joins TRBV7-9 and TRBJ1-4; the D gene is possibly TRBD1 (5 bases). The CDR3 covers 15 residues. Trimming removed 1 base at V and 4 bases at J, with 10 bases between. Per germline, CDR1 SEHNR and CDR2 FQNEAQ (reference sequence). The CDR3 region has the DNA TGTGCCAGCAGCTTAGATGGGGGGTTTAATGAAAAACTGTTTTTT. It encodes CASSLDGGFNEKLFF.

This chain links TRBV29-1 with TRBJ2-1; TRBD2 matches 9 bases. With V trimmed by 1 base and J by 2 bases, 3 bases remained unmatched. Germline V lookup: CDR1 SQVTM, CDR2 ANQGSEA. The CDR3 runs to 15 residues. The CDR3 is CSVEVERGAYNEQFF. The CDR3, as DNA: TGCAGCGTTGAAGTTGAGCGGGGGGCCTACAATGAGCAGTTCTTC.

In this sample, this clone turned up once. The V and J genes are TRBV7-2 and TRBJ1-6, with 8 bases matching TRBD1. This CDR3 comprises 16 residues. The ends lost 2 bases at V and 8 bases at J; junction bases unmatched: 8. Germline CDR1 reads SGHTA; CDR2 reads FQGNSA. CDR3 coding DNA: TGTGCCAGCAGCTTACGCAGACAGGGGTTGGATTCACCCCTCCACTTT. This encodes CASSLRRQGLDSPLHF.

J is TRBJ1-5 and V is TRBV19; TRBD1 is a possible D gene (6 bases). Per the germline V gene, CDR1 is LNHDA and CDR2 is SQIVND (reference sequence). With 5 bases removed from V and 7 bases from J, the gap between germline ends came to 12 bases. The CDR3 contains 13 residues. CDR3 sequence reads: CASSVAGDQPQHF. The CDR3 DNA is TGTGCCAGTAGTGTAGCAGGGGACCAGCCCCAGCATTTT.

In this sample, this clone turned up once. The rearrangement uses TRBV5-1 and TRBJ2-3, with D hard to call. Germline V lookup: CDR1 SGHRS, CDR2 YFSETQ. Trimming took off 4 bases at V and 1 base at J, with 7 bases between the two ends. The CDR3 is 13 amino acids. CDR3 amino acids: CASSPPGTDTQYF. The CDR3 nucleotides are TGCGCCAGCAGCCCACCAGGCACAGATACGCAGTATTTT.

V usage is TRBV11-3 and J usage is TRBJ1-3; 7 bases map to TRBD1. Trimming cost V 5 bases and J 2 bases; bases outside gene matches: 6. Germline-derived CDR1 and CDR2 are SGHNT and YENEEA. This CDR3 is built from 15 residues. CDR3: CASSVDRVPGNTIYF. The CDR3 coding sequence is TGTGCCAGCAGCGTTGACAGGGTCCCTGGAAACACCATATATTTT.

The CDR3 DNA reads as TGTGCCAGCAGTGCGACAGGGGGGCGGGATTCACCCCTCCACTTT. It encodes CASSATGGRDSPLHF. The chain joins TRBV6-4 to TRBJ1-6; 9 nucleotides match TRBD1. The CDR3 contains 15 residues. Unmatched junction bases numbered 6, after V lost 4 bases and J lost 8 bases. CDR1 is MRHNA, CDR2 SNTAGT, per germline.

The rearrangement uses TRBV6-4 and TRBJ1-2; possibly TRBD1 for D (6 bases). The CDR3 loop spans 16 amino acids. Germline values: CDR1 MRHNA, CDR2 SNTAGT. The V gene lost 8 bases and the J gene lost 4 bases, with 23 bases spanning the gap. CDR3 amino acids: CASGYYRDRPGYGYTF. The CDR3 coding sequence is TGTGCCAGCGGATACTACAGGGATCGGCCTGGCTATGGCTACACCTTC.

This chain links TRBV5-1 with TRBJ1-3; perhaps TRBD1 as D (5 bases). Germline V gene data show CDR1 as SGHRS and CDR2 as YFSETQ. The V gene lost 0 bases and the J gene lost 4 bases, with 20 bases spanning the gap. CDR3 length: 18 residues. DNA for the CDR3: TGCGCCAGCAGCTTGGAGAAGTCGTGGGGCCGGGAGGGAAACACCATATATTTT. Its translation is CASSLEKSWGREGNTIYF. The whole variable domain, filled in from reference TRBV5-1 and TRBJ1-3, reads KAGVTQTPRYLIKTRGQQVTLSCSPISGHRSVSWYQQTPGQGLQFLFEYFSETQRNKGNFPGRFSGRQFSNSRSEMNVSTLELGDSALYLCASSLEKSWGREGNTIYFGEGSWLTVV.

The chain employs TRBV7-2 and TRBJ2-7; TRBD1 aligns across 7 bases. The germline V gene has CDR1 SGHTA and CDR2 FQGNSA. V lost 1 base and J lost 3; bases outside the gene matches: 9. The CDR3 has 16 amino acids. This chain's CDR3 is CASSLVPGRTGYEQYF. The CDR3 bases are TGTGCCAGCAGCTTAGTTCCGGGTAGGACAGGCTACGAGCAGTACTTC. Full variable domain (rest looked up from reference TRBV7-2 and TRBJ2-7): GAGVSQSPSNKVTEKGKDVELRCDPISGHTALYWYRQSLGQGLEFLIYFQGNSAPDKSGLPSDRFSAERTGGSVSTLTIQRTQQEDSAVYLCASSLVPGRTGYEQYFGPGTRLTVT.